Below are 24 T cell receptor beta chains sequenced from a single sample in a study of T cells after posttransplantation cyclophosphamide. Profiling relied on immunoSEQ multiplex PCR, and the TCRdb table lists in-frame clones only, not all of them. There are over 25,000 clones in the sample, none observed a single time. Sequenced material: PBMCs. The receptors stem from a woman in her thirties in good health and a related stem cell transplant donor.

This clone was seen repeatedly, ten times or more. The chain uses TRBV27 and TRBJ2-7; tentatively, D is TRBD2 (6 bases). This CDR3 comprises 16 residues. CDR1 and CDR2 from the germline V gene are MNHEY and SMNVEV (reference sequence). Deletions cut 5 bases from V and 3 bases from J, with 20 bases between. The CDR3 nucleotides read TGTGCCAGCAGTCCCCTCAGACTAGAAACCCTCTACGAGCAGTACTTC. Translated: CASSPLRLETLYEQYF.

At least ten counts were recorded for this clone. The rearrangement joins TRBV7-2 to TRBJ2-2; D uncertain. Trimming took 1 base from V and 5 from J, leaving 8 bases between them. This CDR3 spans 14 amino acids. Germline V gene sequence: CDR1 SGHTA, CDR2 FQGNSA. The CDR3 region has the DNA TGTGCCAGCAGCTTAGAAGGTGTAACCGGGGAGCTGTTTTTT. It yields the protein CASSLEGVTGELFF.

The chain couples TRBV9 to TRBJ2-3, with 9 bases matching TRBD1. The CDR3 is 16 amino acids. Per germline, CDR1 SGDLS and CDR2 YYNGEE. Unmatched junction bases numbered 8, after V lost 1 base and J lost 5 bases. CDR3 amino acids: CASSVTVQGAEDTQYF. CDR3 in DNA: TGTGCCAGCAGCGTAACGGTACAGGGGGCGGAAGATACGCAGTATTTT.

This clone has just a few counts. The chain combines TRBV13 with TRBJ2-7; D assignment may be TRBD1 or TRBD2 (5 bases each). CDR1 is PRHDT, CDR2 FYEKMQ, per germline (reference sequence). The V gene lost 5 bases and the J gene lost 3 bases, with 17 bases spanning the gap. This CDR3 is 15 amino acids long. This CDR3 reads CASSARGVGSYEQYF. The CDR3 nucleotides read TGTGCCAGCAGCGCCCGAGGGGTGGGGAGCTACGAGCAGTACTTC.

This clone was observed many times. The chain carries TRBV11-2 and TRBJ2-7, with D unclear. Germline-derived CDR1 and CDR2 are SGHAT and FQNNGV. V lost 5 bases and J lost 3, with 11 bases in between. CDR3 length: 13 residues. For the CDR3, the DNA is TGTGCCAGCAGCATTGGCACCTTCTACGAGCAGTACTTC. Amino acid sequence: CASSIGTFYEQYF.

This clone was observed at least ten times. The V gene is TRBV15, the J gene TRBJ1-1; 7 bases are a match to TRBD1. Germline lookup yields CDR1 LNHNV and CDR2 YYDKDF (reference sequence). V was pared by 1 base and J by 1 base, with 3 bases of the junction left unmatched. The CDR3 runs to 15 residues. CDR3 coding DNA: TGTGCCACCAGCAGAGGCGAGGGGGCGAACACTGAAGCTTTCTTT. Its translation: CATSRGEGANTEAFF.

The sample holds a few counts of this clone. The chain uses TRBV5-6 and TRBJ1-6; 9 bases match TRBD1. J lost 7 bases, V lost 4 bases, and 6 bases had no gene match. CDR1 is SGHDT, CDR2 YYEEEE, per germline. The CDR3 is 15 amino acids. The CDR3 here is CASSKDRGWNSPLHF. The CDR3 DNA reads TGTGCCAGCAGCAAGGACAGGGGTTGGAATTCACCCCTCCACTTT.

Ten or more counts support this clone. The chain links TRBV7-8 to TRBJ2-7; 7 bases match TRBD1. With 4 bases clipped from V and 1 base from J, the junction kept 4 bases outside the gene matches. Germline-derived CDR1 and CDR2 are SGHVS and FQNEAQ. This CDR3 is 14 amino acids long. CDR3 nucleotide sequence: TGTGCCAGCAGCTCCGGGACAGTATCCTACGAGCAGTACTTC. Its protein is CASSSGTVSYEQYF.

The genes are TRBV7-9 and TRBJ2-5, with 8 bases aligning to TRBD2. From germline, CDR1 is SEHNR and CDR2 FQNEAQ (reference sequence). The trim removed 5 bases at V and 7 bases at J, leaving 3 bases unmatched. The CDR3 has 12 amino acids. Here the CDR3 reads CASSLGGGTQYF. CDR3 bases: TGTGCCAGCAGCCTCGGGGGGGGGACCCAGTACTTC.

This clone was seen repeatedly, ten times or more. The V gene is TRBV19, the J gene TRBJ2-1; no clear D. CDR3 length: 15 amino acids. V lost 4 bases and J lost 2, with 12 bases in between. Germline CDR1 LNHDA, CDR2 SQIVND (reference sequence). The CDR3 bases are TGTGCCAGTAGTAGAACTACTCAGACCTACAATGAGCAGTTCTTC. Its protein is CASSRTTQTYNEQFF.

There are many counts of this clone. The chain employs TRBV19 and TRBJ2-7, with D perhaps matching TRBD2 (5 bases). Trimming shortened V by 4 bases and J by 0 bases, and 10 bases separated the two germline ends. CDR3 size: 14 residues. In germline, CDR1 is LNHDA, CDR2 SQIVND (reference sequence). CDR3 nucleotides: TGTGCCAGTAGTAGAGGGCCTGCCTCCTACGAGCAGTACTTC. Protein product: CASSRGPASYEQYF. The full variable domain, in which reference TRBV19 and TRBJ2-7 provide the parts outside the CDR3, is DGGITQSPKYLFRKEGQNVTLSCEQNLNHDAMYWYRQDPGQGLRLIYYSQIVNDFQKGDIAEGYSVSREKKESFPLTVTSAQKNPTAFYLCASSRGPASYEQYFGPGTRLTVT.

This clone has ten or more counts. The chain joins TRBV7-9 to TRBJ2-3; 12 bases map to TRBD1. Germline trimming cut 6 bases from V and 4 bases from J; bases unmatched to any gene: 5. Germline V lookup: CDR1 SEHNR, CDR2 FQNEAQ (reference sequence). The CDR3 sequence is 15 residues long. The CDR3 region is CASRKGTGGADTQYF. The CDR3 bases are TGTGCCAGCAGAAAAGGGACAGGGGGCGCAGATACGCAGTATTTT.

The table lists this clone with many counts. The V and J genes are TRBV16 and TRBJ2-1; D is perhaps TRBD1 (5 bases). The CDR3 extends over 15 amino acids. With 0 bases removed from V and 8 bases from J, the gap between germline ends came to 14 bases. In germline, CDR1 is KGHSY, CDR2 FQNENV. CDR3 DNA sequence: TGTGCCAGCAGCCAATCGTGGCTATGGGGCGATGAGCAGTTCTTC. This translates into CASSQSWLWGDEQFF.

This clone was detected many times. This chain links TRBV6-2 or TRBV6-3 with TRBJ1-2; D is ambiguous. Trimming pared 5 bases from V and 7 bases from J, leaving 11 bases between. CDR1 MNHEY and CDR2 SVGEGT come from the germline V gene. The CDR3 consists of 12 residues. In DNA form, the CDR3 reads TGTGCCAGCAGTCCCCGTAGTAGTGGCTACACCTTC. Protein sequence: CASSPRSSGYTF.

This clone was seen ten or more times. The gene calls are TRBV7-8 and TRBJ1-1, with a possible D match to TRBD1 (5 bases). This CDR3 is 15 amino acids long. Germline V gives CDR1 SGHVS, CDR2 FQNEAQ. With 7 bases removed from V and 1 base from J, the gap between germline ends came to 16 bases. The CDR3 region is CASTSRQQKNTEAFF. DNA for the CDR3: TGTGCCAGCACCTCTAGACAGCAAAAGAACACTGAAGCTTTCTTT.

This clone was counted many times. DNA of the CDR3: TGTGCCAGCAGCCGGATGGGCAGGAACACTGAAGCTTTCTTT. Translation gives CASSRMGRNTEAFF. This chain joins TRBV6-5 and TRBJ1-1, with D unclear. The CDR3 contains 14 residues. Germline V gene data show CDR1 as MNHEY and CDR2 as SVGAGI. Deletions cut 6 bases from V and 1 base from J, with 12 bases between.

In this sample, this clone turned up many times. This chain links TRBV7-2 with TRBJ1-5; D possibly corresponds to TRBD1 (5 bases). V was trimmed by 5 bases and J by 4 bases, leaving 15 bases between them. The CDR3 has 15 amino acids. Germline CDR1 SGHTA, CDR2 FQGNSA. CDR3 sequence: CASSPGGEVNQPQHF. The CDR3, as DNA: TGTGCCAGCAGCCCCGGGGGGGAGGTGAATCAGCCCCAGCATTTT.

This clone was picked up many times. The chain recombines TRBV7-2 with TRBJ1-1; D unresolved. CDR1 and CDR2 from the germline V gene are SGHTA and FQGNSA. The CDR3 totals 14 residues. Trimming pared 1 base from V and 6 bases from J, leaving 12 bases between. DNA for the CDR3: TGTGCCAGCAGCTTAGATGGCCCGTTGGCTGAAGCTTTCTTT. Encoded protein: CASSLDGPLAEAFF. The full variable domain, in which reference TRBV7-2 and TRBJ1-1 provide the parts outside the CDR3, is GAGVSQSPSNKVTEKGKDVELRCDPISGHTALYWYRQSLGQGLEFLIYFQGNSAPDKSGLPSDRFSAERTGGSVSTLTIQRTQQEDSAVYLCASSLDGPLAEAFFGQGTRLTVV.

CDR3 nucleotide sequence: TGTGCCTGGTCCCCAGGGGGCACCGGGGAGCTGTTTTTT. Its translation is CAWSPGGTGELFF. This sequence joins TRBV30 and TRBJ2-2; 7 bases match TRBD1. CDR1 GTSNPN and CDR2 SVGIG come from the germline V gene (reference sequence). This CDR3 has 13 amino acids. The V segment lost 5 bases and the J segment 4 bases; nucleotides outside the gene matches: 4.

The table lists this clone with many counts. This chain uses TRBV4-3 with TRBJ1-3; TRBD1 might be the D (6 bases). The ends were cut back, 0 bases at V and 3 bases at J, with 9 bases in the middle. The CDR3 has 15 residues. Germline CDR1 LGHNA, CDR2 YSLEER. The CDR3, as DNA: TGCGCCAGCAGCCAAGATAAGGGGGTTGGAAACACCATATATTTT. Its protein is CASSQDKGVGNTIYF.

This clone was observed at least ten times. The chain carries TRBV6-5 and TRBJ1-6; 9 bases agree with TRBD1. Germline V gene sequence: CDR1 MNHEY, CDR2 SVGAGI. J was trimmed by 7 bases and V by 6 bases; bases with no gene match: 7. This CDR3 has 15 amino acids. For the CDR3, the DNA is TGTGCCAGCAGCGCACAGGGGGCCGGAAATTCACCCCTCCACTTT. It codes for CASSAQGAGNSPLHF.

This clone showed up many times. J is TRBJ1-6 and V is TRBV19; TRBD1 matches 7 bases. CDR3 length: 14 amino acids. V shed 7 bases, J shed 6 bases, and the junction held 6 bases outside the gene matches. Germline-derived CDR1 and CDR2 are LNHDA and SQIVND (reference sequence). The chain's CDR3 is CASTLGQTNSPLHF. CDR3 DNA sequence: TGTGCCAGTACCCTGGGACAGACTAATTCACCCCTCCACTTT.

This clone showed up many times. The chain recombines TRBV28 with TRBJ1-2, with 7 bases fitting TRBD1. Trimming took 5 bases from V and 4 from J; bases not matched to a gene: 7. Germline-derived CDR1 and CDR2 are MDHEN and SYDVKM. The CDR3 has 14 amino acids. The CDR3 protein is CASSPAGQLYGYTF. The CDR3, as DNA: TGTGCCAGCAGTCCCGCGGGACAGCTCTATGGCTACACCTTC.

This clone appeared many times. Other nucleotide sequences from this sample produce the same CDR3. This rearrangement joins TRBV5-1 to TRBJ1-1; D unresolved. The CDR3 is 14 amino acids. The germline CDR1 and CDR2 sequences are SGHRS and YFSETQ. The V and J ends lost 0 bases and 1 base respectively, with 7 bases between them. The CDR3 protein is CASSLGAGNTEAFF. The CDR3 nucleotides are TGCGCCAGCAGCTTGGGGGCGGGGAACACTGAAGCTTTCTTT.